A single sample is the source of the 22 T cell receptor beta chains below, sequenced in a study of a mutant IDH1 vaccine in newly diagnosed glioma. Profiled with immunoSEQ multiplex PCR; TCRdb holds only in-frame clones, not every one. The data hold more than 25,000 clones, with 60% to 80% observed a single time. The time point denotes: week 5, during vaccination. The vaccine gave 300 ug of a 20-mer mutant IDH1 peptide subcutaneously per dose. Their antigens are not known. Sequencing was performed on PBMCs, taken from a glioma patient whose treatment included an IDH1 peptide vaccine. The receptors were gathered from a middle-aged man with glioma.

The gene calls are TRBV30 and TRBJ2-3; 13 bases fit TRBD2. V lost 7 bases to trimming and J lost 0 bases; unmatched junction nucleotides: 13. CDR1 GTSNPN and CDR2 SVGIG come from the germline V gene (reference sequence). This CDR3 spans 18 amino acids. The CDR3 spells CASLGGTSGTQSTDTQYF. The CDR3 DNA follows: TGTGCCTCCCTTGGGGGGACTAGCGGGACTCAAAGCACAGATACGCAGTATTTT. The full variable domain, with the rest looked up from reference TRBV30 and TRBJ2-3, is SQTIHQWPATLVQPVGSPLSLECTVEGTSNPNLYWYRQAAGRGLQLLFYSVGIGQISSEVPQNLSASRPQDRQFILSSKKLLLSDSGFYLCASLGGTSGTQSTDTQYFGPGTRLTVL.

CDR3: CASSQNPHSTDTQYF. The DNA for the CDR3 is TGTGCCAGCAGCCAAAACCCCCATAGCACAGATACGCAGTATTTT. The chain combines TRBV5-6 with TRBJ2-3; D not resolved. Germline assignment: CDR1 SGHDT and CDR2 YYEEEE. The CDR3 length is 15 residues. Between the trimmed V and J ends, which lost 4 bases and 0 bases, there was a span of 12 bases.

The J gene is TRBJ1-6, the V gene TRBV27; 8 bases match TRBD1. Germline CDR1 reads MNHEY; CDR2 reads SMNVEV (reference sequence). The trim removed 2 bases at V and 9 bases at J, leaving 3 bases unmatched. This CDR3 is built from 14 residues. CDR3 amino acids: CASSLRQGSSPLHF. The CDR3 nucleotides read TGTGCCAGCAGTTTACGACAGGGGAGTTCACCCCTCCACTTT.

This clone showed up just a few times. This chain links TRBV4-1 with TRBJ2-3, with 7 bases matching TRBD2. Germline assignment: CDR1 MGHRA and CDR2 YSYEKL. The CDR3 contains 16 residues. Germline trimming cut 2 bases from V and 2 bases from J; bases unmatched to any gene: 7. As DNA, the CDR3 is TGCGCCAGCAGCCAACCACTAGCGTTCAACACAGATACGCAGTATTTT. Its translation: CASSQPLAFNTDTQYF.

The chain has TRBV6-1 and TRBJ1-1; no definite D call. CDR1 is MNHNS, CDR2 SASEGT, per germline. The CDR3 covers 14 residues. V was shortened by 1 base and J by 1 base, with 7 bases between the two germline ends. In DNA, the CDR3 is TGTGCCAGCAGTGAAGGGATACAGAACACTGAAGCTTTCTTT. It yields the protein CASSEGIQNTEAFF.

The chain couples TRBV5-1 to TRBJ1-1, with D unresolved. The CDR3 sequence is 15 residues long. Trimming removed 4 bases at V and 5 bases at J, with 18 bases between. CDR1 and CDR2 from the germline V gene are SGHRS and YFSETQ. This chain's CDR3 is CASSLFTRTETEAFF. The CDR3 bases are TGCGCCAGCAGCCTTTTTACACGAACCGAGACTGAAGCTTTCTTT.

This chain uses TRBV5-6 with TRBJ1-3; TRBD1 aligns across 7 bases. J was trimmed by 3 bases and V by 3 bases; bases with no gene match: 6. Germline lookup yields CDR1 SGHDT and CDR2 YYEEEE. This CDR3 contains 15 residues. CDR3 bases: TGTGCCAGCAGCTCCCCGACAGGGTTTGGAAACACCATATATTTT. It translates to CASSSPTGFGNTIYF.

In this sample, this clone turned up a few times. CDR3 sequence reads: CASRSSGRGWEDEQFF. DNA for the CDR3: TGTGCCAGCAGATCTAGCGGGAGGGGTTGGGAGGATGAGCAGTTCTTC. V gene TRBV27 combines with J gene TRBJ2-1, with TRBD2 matching 12 bases. CDR3 length: 16 residues. Germline V gene sequence: CDR1 MNHEY, CDR2 SMNVEV (reference sequence). Losses at the gene ends were 6 bases for V and 8 bases for J; bases not matched to a gene: 11.

This clone was counted a single time. The chain recombines TRBV7-2 with TRBJ2-6, with D perhaps TRBD2 (5 bases). Trimming removed 1 base at V and 0 bases at J, with 10 bases between. This CDR3 region has 17 residues. Germline CDR1 is SGHTA and CDR2 is FQGNSA. DNA for the CDR3: TGTGCCAGCAGCTTAGGGGGAGCTCTCTCTGGGGCCAACGTCCTGACTTTC. It specifies CASSLGGALSGANVLTF.

The rearrangement uses TRBV21-1 and TRBJ2-7; the D call TRBD1 from the table was never checked on the DNA. TRBV21-1 is reported as a pseudogene. The CDR3 runs to 14 residues. CDR3 nucleotide sequence: TGTGCCAGCACCTTAAGGGGCCCTTCCTACGAGCAGTACGTC. This sequence encodes CASTLRGPSYEQYV.

CDR3 protein: CASSEIPASGYTF. CDR3 DNA: TGTGCCAGCAGTGAAATCCCAGCGTCTGGCTACACCTTC. The chain links TRBV25-1 to TRBJ1-2; D is uncertain. Germline CDR1 MGHDK, CDR2 SYGVNS. The CDR3 has 13 amino acids. V was pared by 2 bases and J by 7 bases, with 11 bases between.

The J gene is TRBJ2-2, the V gene TRBV4-3; TRBD2 agrees at 12 bases. The V and J ends lost 4 bases and 7 bases, in that order; junction bases with no gene match: 4. Germline V gene sequence: CDR1 LGHNA, CDR2 YSLEER. CDR3 length: 15 amino acids. DNA of the CDR3: TGCGCCAGCAGCCTCATGACTAGCGGGAGCGGGGAGCTGTTTTTT. This codes for CASSLMTSGSGELFF.

J is TRBJ2-4 and V is TRBV30, with unresolved D. This CDR3 contains 13 residues. Trimming pared 6 bases from V and 3 bases from J, leaving 12 bases between. Looked up from germline, CDR1 is GTSNPN and CDR2 is SVGIG (reference sequence). CDR3 residues: CACGPEGKNIQYF. The CDR3 DNA sequence: TGTGCCTGCGGCCCGGAAGGCAAAAACATTCAGTACTTC.

The chain employs TRBV28 and TRBJ2-1; D possibly uses TRBD1 or TRBD2 (5 bases each). Trimming pared 6 bases from V and 3 bases from J, leaving 15 bases between. The germline V gene encodes CDR1 MDHEN and CDR2 SYDVKM. The CDR3 length is 15 residues. The CDR3 reads CASSPGTNLYNEQFF. The CDR3 region has the DNA TGTGCCAGCAGCCCCGGGACCAACCTCTACAATGAGCAGTTCTTC.

This clone turned up a few times. This chain links TRBV5-1 with TRBJ2-5; TRBD1 matches at 11 bases. Germline V CDR1 and CDR2: SGHRS, YFSETQ. The CDR3 spans 17 residues. With 0 bases clipped from V and 4 bases from J, the junction kept 8 bases outside the gene matches. The CDR3 sequence is CASSLVLRTGGGETQYF. The CDR3 DNA follows: TGCGCCAGCAGCTTGGTTCTCCGGACAGGGGGCGGAGAGACCCAGTACTTC.

This clone was recorded a few times. The chain carries TRBV7-9 and TRBJ1-5; D not resolved. Germline CDR1 and CDR2: SEHNR and FQNEAQ (reference sequence). The CDR3 is 14 amino acids. The germline V and J ends were trimmed by 6 bases and 0 bases, with 9 bases remaining between them. Here the CDR3 reads CASSLTSSNQPQHF. The CDR3 coding sequence is TGTGCCAGCAGTCTTACAAGTAGCAATCAGCCCCAGCATTTT.

The CDR3 here is CASSAEESSYEQYV. The CDR3 DNA is TGTGCCAGCAGCGCGGAGGAGAGCTCCTACGAGCAGTACGTC. J is TRBJ2-7 and V is TRBV6-6; a weak D match, TRBD2 (5 bases). Trimming shortened V by 6 bases and J by 0 bases, and 12 bases separated the two germline ends. The CDR3 is made up of 14 amino acids. CDR1 and CDR2 from the germline V gene are MNHNY and SVGAGI (reference sequence).

The chain has TRBV7-2 and TRBJ1-1; 8 bases line up with TRBD1. Germline-derived CDR1 and CDR2 are SGHTA and FQGNSA. V was clipped by 1 base and J by 0 bases; unmatched bases: 1. This CDR3 spans 15 amino acids. In DNA form, the CDR3 reads TGTGCCAGCAGCTTAGAGGGACAGGTGAACACTGAAGCTTTCTTT. Its protein product is CASSLEGQVNTEAFF.

The V call is TRBV6-5, the J call TRBJ1-2; 7 nucleotides agree with TRBD1. The CDR3 is 14 residues long. The germline CDR1 and CDR2 sequences are MNHEY and SVGAGI. J was trimmed by 4 bases and V by 2 bases; bases with no gene match: 4. This chain's CDR3 is CASSYRGQSYGYTF. The CDR3 region has the DNA TGTGCCAGCAGTTACAGGGGACAGAGCTATGGCTACACCTTC.

The genes are TRBV4-3 and TRBJ2-5; D gene ambiguous. V was cut by 0 bases and J by 2 bases, with 4 bases left in between. CDR3 length: 13 amino acids. Germline-derived CDR1 and CDR2 are LGHNA and YSLEER. CDR3 in DNA: TGCGCCAGCAGCCAAGAGACTCAAGAGACCCAGTACTTC. It specifies CASSQETQETQYF.

This CDR3 is CASSPGQGAGSNTEAFF. Written as DNA, the CDR3 is TGCGCCAGCAGCCCAGGACAGGGGGCAGGGTCTAACACTGAAGCTTTCTTT. The gene calls are TRBV5-1 and TRBJ1-1, with 11 bases lining up with TRBD1. V was pared by 4 bases and J by 2 bases, with 10 bases of the junction left unmatched. The CDR3 is 17 amino acids. Per the germline V gene, CDR1 is SGHRS and CDR2 is YFSETQ.

V gene TRBV27 combines with J gene TRBJ2-3, with 8 nucleotides matching TRBD2. V lost 10 bases to trimming and J lost 2 bases; unmatched junction nucleotides: 11. Per germline, CDR1 MNHEY and CDR2 SMNVEV (reference sequence). The CDR3 has 15 amino acids. The CDR3 loop reads CATSLREGLTDTQYF. In nucleotides, the CDR3 is TGTGCCACCTCTCTTCGGGAGGGCCTCACAGATACGCAGTATTTT.